The 31 T cell receptor beta chains reported below all come from one sample, sequenced in a study of PD-1 blockade in classical Hodgkin lymphoma. The assay was immunoSEQ multiplex PCR, and TCRdb's table has in-frame clones only and misses some. The sample carries 35,000 or so clones, approximately 69% recorded once. Relapse was seen in all patients after autologous stem cell transplantation, and brentuximab vedotin exposure was variable. The specimen comprised peripheral blood mononuclear cells (PBMCs), sampled before the second cycle of nivolumab. These receptor sequences come from a human donor with classical Hodgkin lymphoma.

J is TRBJ2-3 and V is TRBV30; D is uncertain. The CDR3 is 14 amino acids. V was clipped by 2 bases and J by 0 bases, with 9 bases between them. In germline, CDR1 is GTSNPN, CDR2 SVGIG (reference sequence). The CDR3 here is CAWSTLVSTDTQYF. CDR3 DNA sequence: TGTGCCTGGAGTACCCTAGTGAGCACAGATACGCAGTATTTT.

The table lists this clone with a count of one. This sequence joins TRBV2 and TRBJ1-5; D is perhaps TRBD1 (6 bases). Germline CDR1 reads SNHLY; CDR2 reads FYNNEI. This CDR3 has 16 amino acids. The germline V and J ends were trimmed by 8 bases and 3 bases, with 20 bases remaining between them. The CDR3 DNA is TGTGCCAGCGCAAGGACAGAGCTATGGAACAATCAGCCCCAGCATTTT. Its protein product is CASARTELWNNQPQHF.

The count of this clone is one. The rearrangement links TRBV7-3 to TRBJ2-1, with 9 bases that match TRBD1. Germline CDR1 SGHTA, CDR2 FQGTGA. The CDR3 length is 15 residues. V dropped 5 bases and J dropped 3; count of bases not matched to a gene: 5. CDR3 bases: TGTGCCAGCAGCCCGGGACAGGGAGGCTACAATGAGCAGTTCTTC. Amino acids: CASSPGQGGYNEQFF.

The chain joins TRBV27 to TRBJ1-1, with 8 nucleotides matching TRBD1. The CDR3 runs 12 residues. J lost 3 bases, V lost 6 bases, and 0 bases had no gene match. Germline-derived CDR1 and CDR2 are MNHEY and SMNVEV (reference sequence). The CDR3 loop reads CASRQGDTEAFF. The CDR3 DNA follows: TGTGCCAGCAGACAGGGGGACACTGAAGCTTTCTTT.

This clone appeared a few times. The V and J genes are TRBV28 and TRBJ2-7, with 10 bases fitting TRBD1. CDR1 is MDHEN, CDR2 SYDVKM, per germline. V shed 6 bases and J 3 bases; nucleotides not matched to a gene: 5. The CDR3 consists of 14 residues. The CDR3 spells CASRSGTGVYEQYF. In DNA form, the CDR3 reads TGTGCCAGCAGATCCGGGACAGGGGTCTACGAGCAGTACTTC.

The chain carries TRBV19 and TRBJ2-3; no clear D gene. The V gene lost 0 bases and the J gene lost 0 bases, with 4 bases spanning the gap. This CDR3 is built from 14 residues. Germline CDR1 LNHDA, CDR2 SQIVND (reference sequence). In nucleotides, the CDR3 is TGTGCCAGTAGTATAGATGACAGCACAGATACGCAGTATTTT. This sequence encodes CASSIDDSTDTQYF. The whole variable domain, filled in from reference TRBV19 and TRBJ2-3, reads DGGITQSPKYLFRKEGQNVTLSCEQNLNHDAMYWYRQDPGQGLRLIYYSQIVNDFQKGDIAEGYSVSREKKESFPLTVTSAQKNPTAFYLCASSIDDSTDTQYFGPGTRLTVL.

This sequence joins TRBV28 and TRBJ2-7, with 7 bases that match TRBD1. The germline V gene has CDR1 MDHEN and CDR2 SYDVKM. V lost 5 bases, J lost 2 bases, and 3 bases stayed unmatched. This CDR3 has 13 residues. The CDR3 DNA is TGTGCCAGCAGTCCGACAGGGCCCTACGAGCAGTACTTC. As protein: CASSPTGPYEQYF.

J is TRBJ2-2 and V is TRBV7-3; possible D gene TRBD1, 6 bases. The CDR3 totals 16 residues. The germline V gene has CDR1 SGHTA and CDR2 FQGTGA. Trimming pared 2 bases from V and 4 bases from J, leaving 14 bases between. The CDR3 nucleotides read TGTGCCAGCAGCTTACCCCAGGGGTTGAGCACCGGGGAGCTGTTTTTT. This sequence encodes CASSLPQGLSTGELFF.

Within the sample, this clone is medium-sized. The chain couples TRBV18 to TRBJ1-1, with 8 bases identical to TRBD1. Looked up from germline, CDR1 is KGHSH and CDR2 is LQKENI. The ends lost 6 bases at V and 2 bases at J; junction bases unmatched: 5. The CDR3 extends over 14 amino acids. The CDR3 coding sequence is TGTGCCAGCTCGCTACAGGGGGTCAACACTGAAGCTTTCTTT. Translating it yields CASSLQGVNTEAFF.

Remarks on this clone: This same CDR3 is encoded by further DNA sequences in the sample. This chain joins TRBV5-1 and TRBJ1-1; tentative D call: TRBD1 (5 bases). Trimming left V 1 base short and J 0 bases short, with 7 bases between. Germline values: CDR1 SGHRS, CDR2 YFSETQ. The CDR3 spans 14 residues. The CDR3 here is CASSLQGMNTEAFF. The CDR3 DNA reads as TGCGCCAGCAGCTTGCAGGGAATGAACACTGAAGCTTTCTTT.

This chain uses TRBV10-3 with TRBJ1-2, with D hard to call. The CDR3 loop spans 14 amino acids. Per the germline V gene, CDR1 is ENHRY and CDR2 is SYGVKD. The ends were cut back, 0 bases at V and 4 bases at J, with 9 bases in the middle. For the CDR3, the DNA is TGTGCCATCAGTGAGTCAGAGGGAACCTATGGCTACACCTTC. Protein: CAISESEGTYGYTF.

V is TRBV11-2 and J is TRBJ1-6; D is perhaps TRBD1 (5 bases). The CDR3 extends over 14 amino acids. Trimming took 8 bases from V and 3 from J, leaving 11 bases between them. Germline CDR1 reads SGHAT; CDR2 reads FQNNGV. The CDR3 region has the DNA TGTGCCAGCGGCGTGGGGGACTATAATTCACCCCTCCACTTT. Amino acid sequence: CASGVGDYNSPLHF.

This clone is termed medium-sized. The chain is built from TRBV10-3 and TRBJ2-7; TRBD1 or TRBD2 may be the D gene (7 bases each). Trimming took off 11 bases at V and 0 bases at J, with 11 bases between the two ends. There are 12 residues in the CDR3. The germline V gene has CDR1 ENHRY and CDR2 SYGVKD. CDR3 DNA: TGTGCCTCAGGGGGGGTCTCCTACGAGCAGTACTTC. Translating gives CASGGVSYEQYF.

V and J are TRBV28 and TRBJ2-4, with 7 positions matching TRBD1. There are 17 residues in the CDR3. With V trimmed by 6 bases and J by 0 bases, 11 bases remained unmatched. Germline V gene lookup returns CDR1 MDHEN and CDR2 SYDVKM. In DNA form, the CDR3 reads TGTGCCAGCAGCACTAACAGGGGCCAGCTAGCCAAAAACATTCAGTACTTC. Its protein is CASSTNRGQLAKNIQYF.

This clone turned up a few times. Other DNA sequences within the sample encode an identical CDR3. The CDR3 DNA reads TGTGCCAGCAGATTGGGACAGAACTCTGGAAACACCATATATTTT. Protein product: CASRLGQNSGNTIYF. The chain uses TRBV6-6 and TRBJ1-3, with 7 positions matching TRBD1. The CDR3 runs to 15 residues. Germline CDR1 reads MNHNY; CDR2 reads SVGAGI (reference sequence). Trimming took 6 bases from V and 0 from J; bases not matched to a gene: 5.

The rearrangement links TRBV5-6 to TRBJ2-5; unclear D gene. The germline gives CDR1 SGHDT, CDR2 YYEEEE. Deletions cut 2 bases from V and 2 bases from J, with 10 bases between. The CDR3 has 14 amino acids. CDR3 in amino acids: CASSLPSIQETQYF. DNA for the CDR3: TGTGCCAGCAGCTTACCTTCCATACAAGAGACCCAGTACTTC. Using reference TRBV5-6 and TRBJ2-5 for the parts outside the CDR3, the full variable domain is DAGVTQSPTHLIKTRGQQVTLRCSPKSGHDTVSWYQQALGQGPQFIFQYYEEEERQRGNFPDRFSGHQFPNYSSELNVNALLLGDSALYLCASSLPSIQETQYFGPGTRLLVL.

The gene calls are TRBV4-3 and TRBJ2-7; 10 positions agree with TRBD2. CDR3 length equals 16 residues. The germline CDR1 and CDR2 sequences are LGHNA and YSLEER. Trimming took 3 bases from V and 2 from J; bases not matched to a gene: 7. The DNA for the CDR3 is TGCGCCAGCAGCCAGAACCCTAGCGGGAGAACCTACGAGCAGTACTTC. Translated, it gives CASSQNPSGRTYEQYF.

The J gene is TRBJ1-1, the V gene TRBV7-5; the table's D call TRBD1 went unverified against the DNA. TRBV7-5 constitutes a pseudogene. CDR3 length equals 13 residues. The CDR3 DNA reads as TGTGCCAGCAGTTCGGACAGGAACACTGAAGCTTTCTTT. Translating gives CASSSDRNTEAFF.

The chain joins TRBV5-1 to TRBJ2-1; D is unclear. V was cut by 0 bases and J by 3 bases, with 10 bases left in between. This CDR3 spans 15 amino acids. Germline CDR1 SGHRS, CDR2 YFSETQ. The CDR3 DNA reads as TGCGCCAGCAGCTTGGGCGATCCCCGCTACAATGAGCAGTTCTTC. Its translation: CASSLGDPRYNEQFF.

This clone was seen a handful of times. This chain connects TRBV6-6 to TRBJ2-1, with 11 positions matching TRBD2. CDR1 is MNHNY, CDR2 SVGAGI, per germline (reference sequence). The ends lost 3 bases at V and 5 bases at J; junction bases unmatched: 6. The length of the CDR3 is 16 residues. The CDR3: CASSYPKLAGDNEQFF. In nucleotides, the CDR3 is TGTGCCAGCAGTTATCCTAAACTAGCGGGGGACAATGAGCAGTTCTTC.

This clone has a handful of counts. The chain couples TRBV9 to TRBJ1-4, with 8 bases identical to TRBD1. CDR3 size: 14 residues. Per germline, CDR1 SGDLS and CDR2 YYNGEE. Losses at the gene ends were 2 bases for V and 5 bases for J; bases not matched to a gene: 2. CDR3 coding DNA: TGTGCCAGCAGCGTTGCAGGGGGCAATGAAAAACTGTTTTTT. It codes for CASSVAGGNEKLFF. The full variable domain, rest sourced from reference TRBV9 and TRBJ1-4, is DSGVTQTPKHLITATGQRVTLRCSPRSGDLSVYWYQQSLDQGLQFLIQYYNGEERAKGNILERFSAQQFPDLHSELNLSSLELGDSALYFCASSVAGGNEKLFFGSGTQLSVL.

This clone was recorded a few times. The CDR3 loop reads CASSTHPRGGTEAFF. The CDR3 region has the DNA TGTGCCAGTAGCACACACCCCCGGGGTGGCACTGAAGCTTTCTTT. The rearrangement joins TRBV19 to TRBJ1-1; D remains unclear. Between the trimmed V and J ends, which lost 6 bases and 4 bases, there was a span of 18 bases. CDR3 size: 15 residues. CDR1 and CDR2 (germline): LNHDA, SQIVND (reference sequence).

This clone was counted once. The rearrangement joins TRBV9 to TRBJ2-7; 10 bases agree with TRBD2. The CDR3 covers 19 residues. Trimming cost V 4 bases and J 4 bases; bases outside gene matches: 20. In germline, CDR1 is SGDLS, CDR2 YYNGEE. CDR3 coding DNA: TGTGCCAGCAGCCCCAGGGGGGCTAGCGGGAGAGGTGGGATTTACGAGCAGTACTTC. It is translated as CASSPRGASGRGGIYEQYF.

This clone was seen more than once but under ten times. The CDR3 nucleotides read TGTGCCAGCAGTGCACAGGGGTTTTTGCAGCCCCAGCATTTT. Its translation: CASSAQGFLQPQHF. This sequence joins TRBV2 and TRBJ1-5; TRBD1 aligns across 7 bases. V trimming: 4 bases; J trimming: 7 bases; junction bases outside the gene matches: 7. CDR1 SNHLY and CDR2 FYNNEI come from the germline V gene. This CDR3 is 14 amino acids long.

The sample holds a few counts of this clone. The chain carries TRBV5-6 and TRBJ1-2; tentative D call: TRBD1 (5 bases). Germline CDR1 reads SGHDT; CDR2 reads YYEEEE. The CDR3 is made up of 15 amino acids. The V gene lost 2 bases and the J gene lost 8 bases, with 19 bases spanning the gap. The CDR3 DNA reads TGTGCCAGCAGCTTTGCCCGCTCTCGGCGGGGGGGCTACACCTTC. Its translation: CASSFARSRRGGYTF.

This clone showed up just a few times. The chain joins TRBV25-1 to TRBJ1-2; D ambiguous. Trimming took off 4 bases at V and 6 bases at J, with 9 bases between the two ends. Germline V lookup: CDR1 MGHDK, CDR2 SYGVNS. The CDR3 spans 12 residues. Here the CDR3 reads CASSVPGHGYTF. The CDR3 bases are TGTGCCAGCAGTGTCCCAGGCCATGGCTACACCTTC.

There are a few counts of this clone. The genes are TRBV4-1 and TRBJ2-3; the D gene is possibly TRBD2 (7 bases). Per the germline V gene, CDR1 is MGHRA and CDR2 is YSYEKL. Trimming took 1 base from V and 3 from J, leaving 20 bases between them. This CDR3 has 18 amino acids. The CDR3 coding sequence is TGCGCCAGCAGCCAAGGTTCCTTGCGGGGGCGTCCTACAGATACGCAGTATTTT. This sequence encodes CASSQGSLRGRPTDTQYF.

The V gene is TRBV7-2, the J gene TRBJ2-1; D is ambiguous. CDR1 is SGHTA, CDR2 FQGNSA, per germline. The CDR3 is 12 residues long. The V end lost 1 base, the J end lost 7 bases, and 5 bases lay between the germline ends. This CDR3 reads CASSLDWNEQFF. In DNA, the CDR3 is TGTGCCAGCAGCTTAGATTGGAATGAGCAGTTCTTC.

The J gene is TRBJ2-2, the V gene TRBV6-1; unclear D gene. V was trimmed by 2 bases and J by 5 bases, leaving 12 bases between them. The CDR3 covers 15 residues. In germline, CDR1 is MNHNS, CDR2 SASEGT. In nucleotides, the CDR3 is TGTGCCAGCAGTGAAATGTGGGTCAGGACCGGGGAGCTGTTTTTT. Amino acid sequence: CASSEMWVRTGELFF.

This chain joins TRBV5-1 and TRBJ1-5, with TRBD1 matching 7 bases. V shed 1 base, J shed 2 bases, and the junction held 0 bases outside the gene matches. The CDR3 is 14 residues long. Germline assignment: CDR1 SGHRS and CDR2 YFSETQ. The CDR3 protein is CASSLTGGNQPQHF. In nucleotides, the CDR3 is TGCGCCAGCAGCTTGACAGGGGGCAATCAGCCCCAGCATTTT.

This clone is a singleton in its sample. V gene TRBV4-3 combines with J gene TRBJ2-2; perhaps D is TRBD1 or TRBD2 (6 bases each). Trimming cost V 0 bases and J 6 bases, with 14 bases left between them. The CDR3 consists of 16 residues. CDR1 is LGHNA and CDR2 is YSLEER in the germline V gene. CDR3 in DNA: TGCGCCAGCAGCCAAGATGTGGGGGGCCGCGCCGGGGAGCTGTTTTTT. Protein: CASSQDVGGRAGELFF.